Listed here are 5 T cell receptor beta chains from one sample, sequenced in a study of T cells expressing NK-cell markers. After re-calling the 5' RACE reads, TCRdb lists one entry per CDR3 protein, DNA absent. This repertoire comprises roughly 380,000 distinct CDR3 sequences; its ten largest clones make up 5.2%. Specimen: blood T cells: a sorted CD56 or NKG2C T cell subset, CD4+ or CD8+ T cells, or bulk PBMC T cells (not recorded which). All receptors come from a man aged 18 to 69 in good health.

J is TRBJ2-5 and V is TRBV12-3 or TRBV12-4; TCRdb gives TRBD1 as the D gene, but with no DNA this cannot be confirmed. The CDR3 has 16 residues. CDR3 sequence reads: CASSRGSGESRETQYF.

The chain recombines TRBV2 with TRBJ1-1; there is no DNA to check the TCRdb D call of TRBD1. Germline loops: CDR1 SNHLY, CDR2 FYNNEI. The CDR3 spans 13 residues. CDR3 in amino acids: CASRDTGYSEAFF.

V gene TRBV20-1 combines with J gene TRBJ2-3; TCRdb's assignment of TRBD1 cannot be checked, as there is no DNA. Germline V lookup: CDR1 DFQATT, CDR2 SNEGSKA (reference sequence). The CDR3 covers 13 residues. The CDR3 is CSAPGTLTDTQYF.

This chain uses TRBV18 with TRBJ1-1. Germline-derived CDR1 and CDR2 are KGHSH and LQKENI. CDR3 length: 13 residues. The CDR3 here is CASSPQDRAEAFF.

The chain carries TRBV4-2 and TRBJ2-3; with no DNA, the TCRdb D assignment of TRBD1 cannot be verified. The CDR3 consists of 14 residues. Germline CDR1 LGHNA, CDR2 YNFKEQ. The CDR3 sequence is CASSQSGSGDTQYF.